The present entry profiles one T cell receptor (beta chain) with its context. The source of the sample is a study of T cells expressing NK-cell markers. TCRdb re-called the 5' RACE reads; every CDR3 protein appears as one record, without DNA. The sample has some 500,000 distinct CDR3 sequences. The CDR3 extends over 14 amino acids. The germline V gene has CDR1 LNHDA and CDR2 SQIVND (reference sequence). The J gene is TRBJ2-4, the V gene TRBV19; TCRdb returns TRBD2, unconfirmable since there is no DNA. This receptor was obtained from a woman aged 45-59 years in good health. The sequenced sample was blood T cells: a sorted CD56 or NKG2C T cell subset, CD4+ or CD8+ T cells, or bulk PBMC T cells (not recorded which). The CDR3 reads CASSDTGTSDIQYF.